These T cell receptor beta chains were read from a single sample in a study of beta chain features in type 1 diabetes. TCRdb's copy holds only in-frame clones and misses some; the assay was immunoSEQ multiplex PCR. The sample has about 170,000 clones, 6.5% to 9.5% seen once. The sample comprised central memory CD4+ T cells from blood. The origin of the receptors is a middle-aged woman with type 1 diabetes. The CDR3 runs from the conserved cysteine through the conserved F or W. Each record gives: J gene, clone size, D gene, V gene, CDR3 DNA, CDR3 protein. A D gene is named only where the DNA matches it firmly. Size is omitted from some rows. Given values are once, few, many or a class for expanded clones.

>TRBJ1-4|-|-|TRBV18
TGTGCCAGCTCACCACGGGAGGGGACGGCTAATGAAAAACTGTTTTTT
CASSPREGTANEKLFF
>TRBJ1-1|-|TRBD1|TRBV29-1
TGCAGCGTGGGACAGGGTGGAACTGAAGCTTTCTTT
CSVGQGGTEAFF
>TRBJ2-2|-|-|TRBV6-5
TGTGCCAGCAGCCCCACAGGGAAGGTCGGGGAGCTGTTTTTT
CASSPTGKVGELFF
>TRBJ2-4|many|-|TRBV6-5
TGTGCCAGCAGGGATCCGGGGGTCGACATTCAGTACTTC
CASRDPGVDIQYF
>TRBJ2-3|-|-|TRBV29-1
TGCAGCGTTGATTCCTGGCCGGGAGATACGCAGTATTTT
CSVDSWPGDTQYF
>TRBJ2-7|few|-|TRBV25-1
TGTGCCAGCAATAAAGGGGGCTACGAGCAGTACTTC
CASNKGGYEQYF
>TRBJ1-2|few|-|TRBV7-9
TGTGCCAGCAGCTTATTGGGAGGTGATGGCTACACCTTC
CASSLLGGDGYTF
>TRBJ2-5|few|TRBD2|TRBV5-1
TGCGCCAGCAGCTTTGGACTAGCGGGAGCCTACCAAGAGACCCAGTACTTC
CASSFGLAGAYQETQYF
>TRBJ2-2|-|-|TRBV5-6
TGTGCCAGCAGCTTCGACTTAAGGGGGACCGGGGAGCTGTTTTTT
CASSFDLRGTGELFF
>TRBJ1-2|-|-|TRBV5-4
TGTGCCAGCAGCTTCTCCGACAGGCCTTTCTATGGCTACACCTTC
CASSFSDRPFYGYTF
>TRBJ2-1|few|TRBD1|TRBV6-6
TGTGCCAGCAGGGAGACAGGGTACGCCACGTCGGAGCAGTTCTTC
CASRETGYATSEQFF
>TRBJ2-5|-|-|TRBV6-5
TGTGCCAGCAGTTACTCGAGGGTAATCCAGACCCAGTACTTC
CASSYSRVIQTQYF
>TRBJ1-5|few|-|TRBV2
TGTGCCAGCAGTGAAGGGAGAAGACAGCCCCAGCATTTT
CASSEGRRQPQHF
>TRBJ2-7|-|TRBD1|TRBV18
TGTGCCAGCTCACCGGACAGGTCCTACGAGCAGTACTTC
CASSPDRSYEQYF
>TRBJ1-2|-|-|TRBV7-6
TGTGCCAGCAGCTTAGGAGATTATGGCTACACCTTC
CASSLGDYGYTF
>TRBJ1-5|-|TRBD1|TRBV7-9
TGTGCCAGCAGCCCCGACAGGGAGAATCAGCCCCAGCATTTT
CASSPDRENQPQHF
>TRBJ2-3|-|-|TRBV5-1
TGCGCCAGCAGCTTGTTAGGGGATGGAGATACGCAGTATTTT
CASSLLGDGDTQYF
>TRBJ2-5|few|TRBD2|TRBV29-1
TGCAGCGTTGACCAGAGCGGGGCGCGGAAAGAGACCCAGTACTTC
CSVDQSGARKETQYF
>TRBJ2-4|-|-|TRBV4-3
TGCGCCAGCAGCCACGGAGTAGCCAAAAACATTCAGTACTTC
CASSHGVAKNIQYF
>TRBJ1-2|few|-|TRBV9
TGTGCCAGCGGCACAGGGTATGGCTACACCTTC
CASGTGYGYTF